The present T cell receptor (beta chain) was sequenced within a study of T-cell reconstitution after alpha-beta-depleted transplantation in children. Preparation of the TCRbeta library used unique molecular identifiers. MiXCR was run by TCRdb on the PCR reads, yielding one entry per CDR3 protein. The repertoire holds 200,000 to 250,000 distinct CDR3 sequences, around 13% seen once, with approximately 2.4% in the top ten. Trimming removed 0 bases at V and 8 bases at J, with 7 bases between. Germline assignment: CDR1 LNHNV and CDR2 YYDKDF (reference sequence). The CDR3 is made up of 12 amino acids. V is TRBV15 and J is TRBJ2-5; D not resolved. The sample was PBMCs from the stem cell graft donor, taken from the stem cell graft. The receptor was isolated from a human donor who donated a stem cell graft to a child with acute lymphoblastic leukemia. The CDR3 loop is CATSRDRGTQYF. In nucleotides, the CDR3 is TGTGCCACCAGCAGAGACCGTGGAACCCAGTACTTC.